This T cell receptor (beta chain) appears in the sequencing data of a study of beta chain features in type 1 diabetes. V was clipped by 0 bases and J by 4 bases, with 6 bases between them. Germline CDR1 and CDR2: SGHTA and FQGNSA. The CDR3 loop spans 14 amino acids. The whole isolated RNA underwent reverse transcription, so sequencing captured expressed TCRB transcripts. The method was immunoSEQ multiplex PCR; TCRdb's version includes in-frame clones alone and lacks a portion of them. The data contain fewer than 550,000 clones, roughly 11% of them singletons. This clone was observed a single time. The origin of this receptor is a woman aged 18-29 years in good health. J is TRBJ1-4 and V is TRBV7-2; D remains unclear. The sequencing sample was made of naive CD4+ T cells from blood. CDR3 in DNA: TGTGCCAGCAGCTTAGCTGGGTATAATGAAAAACTGTTTTTT. It specifies CASSLAGYNEKLFF.